This T cell receptor (beta chain) was captured in a study of blood T cell repertoires in COVID-19. Study-wide background: Samples of COVID-19 (acute and convalescent) were obtained from the United States, Italy and Spain.

Authors' data handling: Scientists estimated how many nucleated cells there were by amplifying reference gene primers. Sequencing used immunoSEQ multiplex PCR; TCRdb keeps in-frame clones, though not all of them. The V and J calls and the clone size are those of that table, but D and trimming were determined from the DNA. The sample yields under 500,000 clones, about 85% seen once. Participants, 18 to 89 years old, spanned approximately 26 US areas. Participants' own reports of clinical history determined their cohort assignment. The CDR3 runs 12 residues. The V and J ends lost 6 bases and 6 bases, in that order; junction bases with no gene match: 0. The germline V gene has CDR1 MDHEN and CDR2 SYDVKM.

The specimen sequenced was PBMCs or T cells enriched from blood (not recorded which). This clonotype originated in a woman younger than 35 with acute COVID-19. The chain is built from TRBV28 and TRBJ2-1, with 9 bases lining up with TRBD1. The chain's CDR3 is CASRGQGNEQFF. The CDR3 bases are TGTGCCAGCAGGGGACAGGGCAATGAGCAGTTCTTC.